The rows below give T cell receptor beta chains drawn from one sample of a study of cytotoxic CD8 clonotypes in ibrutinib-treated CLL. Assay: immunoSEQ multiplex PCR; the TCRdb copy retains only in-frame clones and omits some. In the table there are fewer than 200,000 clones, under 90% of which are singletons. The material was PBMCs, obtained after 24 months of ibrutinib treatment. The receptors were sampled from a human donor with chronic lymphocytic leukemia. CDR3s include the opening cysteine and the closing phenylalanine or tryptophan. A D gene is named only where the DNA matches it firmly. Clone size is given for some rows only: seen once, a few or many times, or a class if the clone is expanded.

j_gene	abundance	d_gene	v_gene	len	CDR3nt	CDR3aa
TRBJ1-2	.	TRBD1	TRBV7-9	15	TGTGCCAGCAGCTTAGGGACAGGGGCTGTCTATGGCTACACCTTC	CASSLGTGAVYGYTF
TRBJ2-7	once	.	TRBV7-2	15	TGTGCCAGCAGCTTAGTTAGCGGCGAACTATACGAGCAGTACTTC	CASSLVSGELYEQYF
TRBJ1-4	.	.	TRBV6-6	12	TGTGCCAGCAGTTATGATGCAGAAAAACTGTTTTTT	CASSYDAEKLFF
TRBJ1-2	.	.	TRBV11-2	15	TGTGCCAGCAGCTCATTGAACAGGGCTATCTATGGCTACACCTTC	CASSSLNRAIYGYTF
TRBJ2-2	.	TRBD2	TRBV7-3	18	TGTGCCAGCAGCTTGACTAGCGCCTCACCGCAGGGCACCGGGGAGCTGTTTTTT	CASSLTSASPQGTGELFF
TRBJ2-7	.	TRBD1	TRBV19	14	TGTGCCAGTAGTATAATAGGGGGGACAGGGGAGCAGTACTTC	CASSIIGGTGEQYF
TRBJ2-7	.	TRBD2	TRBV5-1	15	TGCGCCAGCAGGGAAGGACTAGCGGGATCCTACGAGCAGTACTTC	CASREGLAGSYEQYF
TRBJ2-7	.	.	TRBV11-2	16	TGTGCCAGCAGCTCAATGGGGGGGACAGCCTCCTACGAGCAGTACTTC	CASSSMGGTASYEQYF
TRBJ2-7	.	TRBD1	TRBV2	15	TGTGCCAGCAGCCGGGACAGGGCATACTCCTACGAGCAGTACTTC	CASSRDRAYSYEQYF
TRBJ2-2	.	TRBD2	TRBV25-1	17	TGTGCCAGCAGCCTAAGATCGAGCGGGAGCTACACCGGGGAGCTGTTTTTT	CASSLRSSGSYTGELFF
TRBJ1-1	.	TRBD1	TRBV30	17	TGTGCCTGGAGTGTATCGGGACAGGGGGCTTCGGACACTGAAGCTTTCTTT	CAWSVSGQGASDTEAFF
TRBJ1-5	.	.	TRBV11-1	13	TGTGCCAGCAGCTTTGTGAGTGGTCAGCCCCAGCATTTT	CASSFVSGQPQHF
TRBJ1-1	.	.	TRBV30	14	TGTGGTTGGGAGAGGGGGGATCGGAACACTGAAGCTTTCTTT	CGWERGDRNTEAFF
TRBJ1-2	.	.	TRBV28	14	TGTGCCAGCAGGACCCAGGGACCGTACTATGGCTACACCTTC	CASRTQGPYYGYTF
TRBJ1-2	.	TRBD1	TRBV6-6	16	TGTGCCAGCAGCCTGGGGACAGGGCCGGGAAATTATGGCTACACCTTC	CASSLGTGPGNYGYTF
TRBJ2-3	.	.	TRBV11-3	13	TGTGCCAGCAGACGACAGAGCACAGATACGCAGTATTTT	CASRRQSTDTQYF
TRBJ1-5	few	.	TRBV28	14	TGTGCCAGCTCAGCCTCCCCAACGCCACAGCCCCAGCATTTT	CASSASPTPQPQHF
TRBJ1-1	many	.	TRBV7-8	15	TGTGCCAGCAGCTTAGATAGGGCAGGGAACACTGAAGCTTTCTTT	CASSLDRAGNTEAFF
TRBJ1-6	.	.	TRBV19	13	TGTGCCAGCCGGGGTCCCTATAATTCACCCCTCCACTTT	CASRGPYNSPLHF
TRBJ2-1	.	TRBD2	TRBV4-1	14	TGCGCCAGCAGCCGTGGGACTAGCGGGAGTGAGCAGTTCTTC	CASSRGTSGSEQFF
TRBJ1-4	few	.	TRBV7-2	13	TGTGCCAGCAGCTTCCCTACAGTTGAAAAACTGTTTTTT	CASSFPTVEKLFF
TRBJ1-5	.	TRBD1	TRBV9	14	TGTGCCAGCAGCGAGGGACAGGGAGTTCAGCCCCAGCATTTT	CASSEGQGVQPQHF
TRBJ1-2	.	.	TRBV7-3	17	TGTGCCAGCAGCTTGGGGATTCTGGGCAGGGGAGGCTATGGCTACACCTTC	CASSLGILGRGGYGYTF
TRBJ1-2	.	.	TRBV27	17	TGTGCCAGCACCTCATGGGGGATTAACAGGGCGCTTTATGGCTACACCTTC	CASTSWGINRALYGYTF
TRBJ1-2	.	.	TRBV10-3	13	TGTGCCATCAGTGATCCGACAGGTTATGGCTACACCTTC	CAISDPTGYGYTF
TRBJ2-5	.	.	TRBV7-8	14	TGTGCCAGCAGCTTTGGGGGGTGGCGGGAGACCCAGTACTTC	CASSFGGWRETQYF
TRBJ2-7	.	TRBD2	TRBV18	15	TGTGCCAGCTCAGCAACCACCGGGACTAGCGGGAGGCAGTACTTC	CASSATTGTSGRQYF
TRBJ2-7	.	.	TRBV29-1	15	TGCAGCGTTGAATCGCGGGGAGGACTCTCCTACGAGCAGTACTTC	CSVESRGGLSYEQYF
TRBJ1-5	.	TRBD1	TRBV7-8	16	TGTGCCAGCAGCTTGGGGACAGTAGCCAGCAATCAGCCCCAGCATTTT	CASSLGTVASNQPQHF
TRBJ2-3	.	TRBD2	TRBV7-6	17	TGTGCCAGCAGCTCACGGGCTAGCGGGGGGGCTGGAGATACGCAGTATTTT	CASSSRASGGAGDTQYF
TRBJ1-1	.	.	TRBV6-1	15	TGTGCCAGCAGTGAACAAAGGGGGGCGAACACTGAAGCTTTCTTT	CASSEQRGANTEAFF
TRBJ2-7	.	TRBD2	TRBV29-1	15	TGCAGCGTGGGGGGGCTAGCGGGAAGGTGGGGCGAGCAGTACTTC	CSVGGLAGRWGEQYF
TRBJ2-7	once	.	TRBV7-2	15	TGTGCCAGCAGCTTAGAGTTTGGTAGCCCCTACGAGCAGTACTTC	CASSLEFGSPYEQYF
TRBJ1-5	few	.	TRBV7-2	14	TGTGCCAGCAGCCGACAGTATAGCAATCAGCCCCAGCATTTT	CASSRQYSNQPQHF
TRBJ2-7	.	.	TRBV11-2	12	TGTGCCAGCGGGGTCACGTACTACGAGCAGTACTTC	CASGVTYYEQYF
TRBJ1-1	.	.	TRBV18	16	TGTGCCAGCTCACCGTCGGTCGCGGGGGATCGGACTGAAGCTTTCTTT	CASSPSVAGDRTEAFF
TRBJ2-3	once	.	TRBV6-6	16	TGTGCCAGCAGTACCCCGACGAGCTCTAGCACAGATACGCAGTATTTT	CASSTPTSSSTDTQYF
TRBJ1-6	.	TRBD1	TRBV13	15	TGTGCCAGCAGCTACGACAGGGTAAATAATTCACCCCTCCACTTT	CASSYDRVNNSPLHF
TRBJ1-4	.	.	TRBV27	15	TGTGCCAGCAGTTTACTAGGTCGACACGACGAAAAACTGTTTTTT	CASSLLGRHDEKLFF
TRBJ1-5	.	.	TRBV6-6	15	TGTGCCAGTATCAGACAGGCCCATAGCAATCAGCCCCAGCATTTT	CASIRQAHSNQPQHF
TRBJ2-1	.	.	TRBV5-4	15	TGTGCCAGCAGCGGCGGTCGGCCTTCCTACAATGAGCAGTTCTTC	CASSGGRPSYNEQFF
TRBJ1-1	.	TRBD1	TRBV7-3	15	TGTGCCAGCAGCTCTGACAGGGCCGGGGACACTGAAGCTTTCTTT	CASSSDRAGDTEAFF
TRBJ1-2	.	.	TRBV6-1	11	TGTGCCAGCAGTACTAACTATGGCTACACCTTC	CASSTNYGYTF
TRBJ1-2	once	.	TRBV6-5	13	TGTGCCAGCAGTTGGGGGAGACGAGGGGGCTACACCTTC	CASSWGRRGGYTF
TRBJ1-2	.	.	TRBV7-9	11	TGTGCCAGCAGCCGGGGGCCTGAGGACACCTTC	CASSRGPEDTF
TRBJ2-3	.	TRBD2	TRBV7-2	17	TGTGCCAGCAGCTTAGTAGCGGGAGGGCCAAGCACAGATACGCAGTATTTT	CASSLVAGGPSTDTQYF
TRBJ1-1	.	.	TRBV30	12	TGTGCCTGGAGTGTCATAGGACGTGAAGCTTTCTTT	CAWSVIGREAFF
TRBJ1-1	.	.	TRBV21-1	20	TGTGCCAGCAGCAAAGGGTGGGGACCTGGACACCGCACTATGAACACTGAAGCTTTCTTT	CASSKGWGPGHRTMNTEAFF
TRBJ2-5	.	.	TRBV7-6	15	TGTGCCAGCAGCTTAGCGCGGGTTAGTCGGGAGACCCAGTACTTC	CASSLARVSRETQYF
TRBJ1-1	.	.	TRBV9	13	TGTGCCAGCAGCGTAGACTTCAACACTGAAGCTTTCTTT	CASSVDFNTEAFF
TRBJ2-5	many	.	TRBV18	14	TGTGCCAGCTCACCACCGGGGTATCCTGGGGCCCAGTACTTC	CASSPPGYPGAQYF
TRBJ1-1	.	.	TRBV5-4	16	TGTGCCAGCAGCAGAGACTATAGGGGACTGAACACTGAAGCTTTCTTT	CASSRDYRGLNTEAFF
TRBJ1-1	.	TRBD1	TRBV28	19	TGTGCCAGCAGTTCACCCCAGTCCAAAACAGGGGGCGCCTTCACTGAAGCTTTCTTT	CASSSPQSKTGGAFTEAFF
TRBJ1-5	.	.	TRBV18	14	TGTGCCAGCTCTACCAGGGGTACGGATCAGCCCCAGCATTTT	CASSTRGTDQPQHF
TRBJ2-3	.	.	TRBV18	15	TGTGCCAGCTCACCTTCTCAAGCGGGACAGAATACGCAGTATTTT	CASSPSQAGQNTQYF